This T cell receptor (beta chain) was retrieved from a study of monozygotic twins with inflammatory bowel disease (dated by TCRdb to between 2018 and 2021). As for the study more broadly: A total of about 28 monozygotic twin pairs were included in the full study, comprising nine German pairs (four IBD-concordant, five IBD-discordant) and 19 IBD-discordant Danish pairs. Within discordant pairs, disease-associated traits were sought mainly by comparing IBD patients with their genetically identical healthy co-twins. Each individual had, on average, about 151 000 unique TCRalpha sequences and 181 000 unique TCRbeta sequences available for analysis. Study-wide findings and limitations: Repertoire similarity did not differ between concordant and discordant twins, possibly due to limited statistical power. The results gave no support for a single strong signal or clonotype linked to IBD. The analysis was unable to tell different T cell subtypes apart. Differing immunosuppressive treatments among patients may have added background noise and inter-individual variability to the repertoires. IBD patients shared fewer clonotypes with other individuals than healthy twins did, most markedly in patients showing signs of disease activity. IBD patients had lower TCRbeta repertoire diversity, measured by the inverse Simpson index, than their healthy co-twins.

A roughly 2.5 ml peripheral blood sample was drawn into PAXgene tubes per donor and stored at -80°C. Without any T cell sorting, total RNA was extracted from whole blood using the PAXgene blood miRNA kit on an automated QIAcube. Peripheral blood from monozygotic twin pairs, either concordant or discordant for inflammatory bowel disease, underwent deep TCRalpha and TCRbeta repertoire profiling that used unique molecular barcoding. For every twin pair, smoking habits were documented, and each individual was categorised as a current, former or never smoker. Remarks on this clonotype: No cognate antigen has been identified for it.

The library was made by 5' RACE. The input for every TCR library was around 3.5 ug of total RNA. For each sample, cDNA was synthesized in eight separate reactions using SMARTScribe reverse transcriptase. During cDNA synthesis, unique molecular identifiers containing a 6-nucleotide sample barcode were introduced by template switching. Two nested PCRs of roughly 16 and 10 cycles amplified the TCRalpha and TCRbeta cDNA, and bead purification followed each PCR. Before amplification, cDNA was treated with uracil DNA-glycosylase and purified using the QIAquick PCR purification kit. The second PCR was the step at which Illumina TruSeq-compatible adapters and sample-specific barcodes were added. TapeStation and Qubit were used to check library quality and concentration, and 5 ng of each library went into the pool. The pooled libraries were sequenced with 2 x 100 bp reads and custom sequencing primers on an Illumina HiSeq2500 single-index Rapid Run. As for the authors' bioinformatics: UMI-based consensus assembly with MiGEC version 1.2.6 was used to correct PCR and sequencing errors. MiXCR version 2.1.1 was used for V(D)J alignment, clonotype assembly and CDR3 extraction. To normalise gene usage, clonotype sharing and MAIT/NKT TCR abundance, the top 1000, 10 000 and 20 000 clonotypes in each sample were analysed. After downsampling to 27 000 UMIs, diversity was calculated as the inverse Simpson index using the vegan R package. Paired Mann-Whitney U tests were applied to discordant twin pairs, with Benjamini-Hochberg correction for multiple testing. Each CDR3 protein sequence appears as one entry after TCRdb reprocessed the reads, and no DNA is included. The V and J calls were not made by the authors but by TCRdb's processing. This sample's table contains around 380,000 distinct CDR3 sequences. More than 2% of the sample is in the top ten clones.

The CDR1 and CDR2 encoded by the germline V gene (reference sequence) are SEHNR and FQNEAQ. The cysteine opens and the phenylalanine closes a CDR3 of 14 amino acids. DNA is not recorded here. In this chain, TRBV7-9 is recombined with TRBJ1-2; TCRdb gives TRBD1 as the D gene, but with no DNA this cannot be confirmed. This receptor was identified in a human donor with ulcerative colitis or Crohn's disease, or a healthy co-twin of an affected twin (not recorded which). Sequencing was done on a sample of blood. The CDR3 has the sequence CASSSSRTRPGYTF.